This T cell receptor (beta chain) was sequenced in a study of blood T cell repertoires in COVID-19. V gave up 2 bases and J gave up 2 bases, with 13 bases separating them. Germline V gene sequence: CDR1 WSHSY, CDR2 SAAADI. The CDR3 is made up of 15 amino acids. Libraries were prepared by immunoSEQ multiplex PCR; TCRdb keeps only in-frame clonotypes and omits some of them. The table includes about 270,000 clones, 88% detected once. The source of this sequence is a woman aged 25 to 39 who had recovered from COVID-19. Source material: PBMCs or T cells enriched from blood (not recorded which). The V call is TRBV10-2, the J call TRBJ2-7; a possible D gene is TRBD1 (6 bases). Written as DNA, the CDR3 is TGCGCCAGCAGTGAGAGGGCAGGGGCCCCCTACGAGCAGTACTTC. Protein: CASSERAGAPYEQYF.